These 23 T cell receptor beta chains share one sample of origin, sequenced in a study of blood T cell repertoires in COVID-19. Clones were sequenced by immunoSEQ multiplex PCR, and TCRdb holds only the in-frame ones, with some missing. The table shows about 150,000 clones, with more than 80% occurring only once. Sequencing used peripheral blood. All receptors come from a man between 45 and 60 years old with acute or convalescent COVID-19.

The chain employs TRBV3-1 (or the pseudogene TRBV3-2) and TRBJ2-1, with D tentatively TRBD2 (5 bases). The CDR3 sequence is 16 residues long. CDR1 is LGHDT and CDR2 is YNNKEL in the germline V gene (reference sequence). Trimming took 0 bases from V and 2 from J, leaving 11 bases between them. In nucleotides, the CDR3 is TGTGCCAGCAGCCAAGATCGGCTAGCAGCCTACAATGAGCAGTTCTTC. It is translated as CASSQDRLAAYNEQFF.

V usage is TRBV7-2 and J usage is TRBJ2-7; a possible D gene is TRBD2 (6 bases). V was cut by 1 base and J by 2 bases, with 15 bases left in between. The CDR3 length is 16 residues. Germline V gene sequence: CDR1 SGHTA, CDR2 FQGNSA. The CDR3 DNA is TGTGCCAGCAGCTTAGAGAGGGGACTGGGAACCTACGAGCAGTACTTC. Translated: CASSLERGLGTYEQYF.

The CDR3 DNA is TGTGCCAGCAGTTTCTCTCTAGCGGGGTTAACAGATACGCAGTATTTT. This sequence encodes CASSFSLAGLTDTQYF. The chain employs TRBV6-2 or TRBV6-3 and TRBJ2-3; TRBD2 matches at 9 bases. The length of the CDR3 is 16 residues. With 4 bases clipped from V and 3 bases from J, the junction kept 8 bases outside the gene matches. Germline V gives CDR1 MNHEY, CDR2 SVGEGT.

V and J are TRBV6-2 or TRBV6-3 and TRBJ1-6, with D unresolved. Germline V lookup: CDR1 MNHEY, CDR2 SVGEGT. V was clipped by 3 bases and J by 7 bases, with 10 bases between them. The CDR3 loop spans 14 amino acids. The CDR3 region is CASSYYGENSPLHF. The CDR3 DNA follows: TGTGCCAGCAGTTATTATGGAGAGAATTCACCCCTCCACTTT.

The V and J genes are TRBV28 and TRBJ2-3; TRBD2 agrees at 8 bases. Germline-derived CDR1 and CDR2 are MDHEN and SYDVKM. The CDR3 consists of 14 residues. V shed 8 bases and J 0 bases; nucleotides not matched to a gene: 4. The CDR3 nucleotides read TGTGCCAGCGGGATAGCGGGGAGCACAGATACGCAGTATTTT. Its translation is CASGIAGSTDTQYF.

This chain links TRBV3-1 (or the pseudogene TRBV3-2) with TRBJ1-5, with D perhaps matching TRBD1 (6 bases). The CDR3 is made up of 16 amino acids. Germline V lookup: CDR1 LGHDT, CDR2 YNNKEL (reference sequence). V lost 0 bases to trimming and J lost 1 base, with 10 bases between them. The CDR3 spells CASSQDGGASNQPQHF. CDR3 bases: TGTGCCAGCAGCCAAGATGGGGGGGCGAGCAATCAGCCCCAGCATTTT.

The V and J genes are TRBV3-1 (or the pseudogene TRBV3-2) and TRBJ1-4, with 9 bases identical to TRBD1. CDR1 and CDR2 (germline): LGHDT, YNNKEL (reference sequence). The CDR3 spans 16 residues. The V and J ends lost 6 bases and 7 bases, in that order; junction bases with no gene match: 12. Written as DNA, the CDR3 is TGTGCCAGCAGGGGTACAGGGGGACAGGGAGGTGAAAAACTGTTTTTT. It translates to CASRGTGGQGGEKLFF.

This chain uses TRBV5-1 with TRBJ1-3; D not resolved. Trimming pared 3 bases from V and 5 bases from J, leaving 12 bases between. The V gene's germline CDR1 is SGHRS and CDR2 YFSETQ. The CDR3 spans 14 residues. The CDR3 sequence: CASSSPGSRNTIYF. The DNA for the CDR3 is TGCGCCAGCAGCTCCCCGGGTTCCCGAAACACCATATATTTT.

The chain links TRBV2 to TRBJ2-7; 7 nucleotides agree with TRBD1. V lost 4 bases and J lost 3; bases outside the gene matches: 0. CDR1 and CDR2 from the germline V gene are SNHLY and FYNNEI. This CDR3 contains 12 residues. For the CDR3, the DNA is TGTGCCAGCAGTGGACAGGGCTACGAGCAGTACTTC. Residues: CASSGQGYEQYF.

The V and J genes are TRBV11-2 and TRBJ2-5; a possible D gene is TRBD2 (7 bases). Deletions cut 3 bases from V and 4 bases from J, with 24 bases between. Germline CDR1 is SGHAT and CDR2 is FQNNGV. The CDR3 spans 18 residues. The CDR3 DNA sequence: TGTGCCAGCAGCTTCATAGGTAGGGGGACGACTAGCCGAGAGACCCAGTACTTC. Its protein product is CASSFIGRGTTSRETQYF.

This clone was seen more than once but under ten times. The rearrangement links TRBV2 to TRBJ1-5; maybe TRBD1 (5 bases). This CDR3 is 12 amino acids long. V lost 5 bases, J lost 6 bases, and 8 bases lay in between. Germline V gene sequence: CDR1 SNHLY, CDR2 FYNNEI. The CDR3 protein is CASSFDSQPQHF. In nucleotides, the CDR3 is TGTGCCAGCAGTTTCGACAGTCAGCCCCAGCATTTT.

This rearrangement joins TRBV9 to TRBJ1-4; no firm D call. This CDR3 has 15 amino acids. Trimming removed 6 bases at V and 3 bases at J, with 15 bases between. Germline CDR1 is SGDLS and CDR2 is YYNGEE. As DNA, the CDR3 is TGTGCCAGCATCCCTTCCGGTTCCGCTAATGAAAAACTGTTTTTT. This gives the protein CASIPSGSANEKLFF.

CDR3 in amino acids: CASRPTGSSQPQHF. The CDR3 region has the DNA TGTGCCAGCAGACCCACAGGGAGTTCGCAGCCCCAGCATTTT. This chain joins TRBV28 and TRBJ1-5, with a possible D match to TRBD1 (6 bases). The CDR3 has 14 amino acids. Trimming pared 6 bases from V and 7 bases from J, leaving 16 bases between. Germline V gene sequence: CDR1 MDHEN, CDR2 SYDVKM.

This clone was detected only once. The chain combines TRBV10-3 with TRBJ2-1; 8 bases are shared with TRBD1. V was pared by 10 bases and J by 5 bases, with 7 bases of the junction left unmatched. There are 13 residues in the CDR3. CDR1 and CDR2 (germline): ENHRY, SYGVKD. The CDR3 DNA sequence: TGTGCCACCCGACAGGGGCTCAACAATGAGCAGTTCTTC. It encodes CATRQGLNNEQFF.

This clone has just one count. This chain joins TRBV7-3 and TRBJ1-1, with TRBD1 as a possible D gene (5 bases). Per the germline V gene, CDR1 is SGHTA and CDR2 is FQGTGA. The CDR3 has 14 residues. The V gene lost 4 bases and the J gene lost 1 base, with 10 bases spanning the gap. Here the CDR3 reads CASSWGPGNTEAFF. CDR3 in DNA: TGTGCCAGCAGCTGGGGCCCAGGGAACACTGAAGCTTTCTTT.

The chain carries TRBV6-2 or TRBV6-3 and TRBJ1-6, with 9 bases matching TRBD1. After removal of 8 bases from V and 8 bases from J, the junction contained 10 bases not matched to a gene. The germline V gene has CDR1 MNHEY and CDR2 SVGEGT. There are 15 residues in the CDR3. The CDR3 is CASRPPGQGYSPLHF. The CDR3 bases are TGTGCCAGCCGCCCCCCGGGACAGGGTTATTCACCCCTCCACTTT.

The rearrangement joins TRBV27 to TRBJ1-5; D is possibly TRBD1 (5 bases). The CDR3 consists of 15 residues. Trimming took 3 bases from V and 2 from J, leaving 11 bases between them. CDR1 MNHEY and CDR2 SMNVEV come from the germline V gene (reference sequence). The CDR3 reads CASSLSRAGNQPQHF. The CDR3, as DNA: TGTGCCAGCAGTTTGTCCAGGGCGGGCAATCAGCCCCAGCATTTT.

This clone has more than one count but fewer than ten. This chain uses TRBV6-2 or TRBV6-3 with TRBJ1-1, with 11 bases that match TRBD1. Per germline, CDR1 MNHEY and CDR2 SVGEGT. The junction had 7 bases not matched to a gene; V was cut back by 6 bases and J by 7 bases. This CDR3 has 14 residues. This chain's CDR3 is CASSRGTGGIEAFF. The CDR3 region has the DNA TGTGCCAGCAGCCGAGGGACAGGGGGAATTGAAGCTTTCTTT.

V is TRBV5-6 and J is TRBJ1-3, with 10 bases fitting TRBD1. Germline trimming cut 5 bases from V and 1 base from J; bases unmatched to any gene: 9. The CDR3 runs 17 residues. Germline V CDR1 and CDR2: SGHDT, YYEEEE. The CDR3 loop is CASSETGQGNSGNTIYF. Here the CDR3 DNA reads TGTGCCAGCAGTGAGACGGGACAGGGGAATTCTGGAAACACCATATATTTT.

The V and J genes are TRBV27 and TRBJ2-3; a weak D match, TRBD2 (7 bases). Germline CDR1 reads MNHEY; CDR2 reads SMNVEV (reference sequence). The ends were cut back, 3 bases at V and 4 bases at J, with 11 bases in the middle. The CDR3 sequence is 14 residues long. The CDR3 sequence: CASSLGGASDTQYF. CDR3 nucleotide sequence: TGTGCCAGCAGTTTGGGGGGGGCATCAGATACGCAGTATTTT.

In its sample, this clone was seen once. This CDR3 reads CAIMREGHQPQHF. The CDR3 DNA reads as TGTGCCATCATGCGGGAGGGCCATCAGCCCCAGCATTTT. The genes are TRBV10-3 and TRBJ1-5; D is unclear. From germline, CDR1 is ENHRY and CDR2 SYGVKD. Trimming took off 7 bases at V and 5 bases at J, with 12 bases between the two ends. This CDR3 contains 13 residues.

J is TRBJ2-7 and V is TRBV19, with 12 bases lining up with TRBD2. CDR3 size: 21 residues. From germline, CDR1 is LNHDA and CDR2 SQIVND (reference sequence). V shed 5 bases and J 4 bases; nucleotides not matched to a gene: 24. Written as DNA, the CDR3 is TGTGCCAGTAGTCTCCTATACGCCGGGACTAGCGGGTCCCCTCAGATATACGAGCAGTACTTC. This translates into CASSLLYAGTSGSPQIYEQYF.

The chain links TRBV7-3 to TRBJ2-3; 7 bases are a match to TRBD1. This CDR3 has 17 residues. Looked up from germline, CDR1 is SGHTA and CDR2 is FQGTGA. V trimming: 5 bases; J trimming: 7 bases; junction bases outside the gene matches: 18. The CDR3 DNA sequence: TGTGCCAGCAGCACTCCGACAGGGTCTGGCTCTTTGAATACGCAGTATTTT. As protein: CASSTPTGSGSLNTQYF.